This TCR beta chain was captured by sequencing in a study of blood T cells in healthy people across ages. Regarding the study as a whole: Older age went with lower TCR beta diversity per million T cells, in a roughly linear way. Donor CMV infection status was unknown, possibly confounding age-related changes in expanded clonotypes.

With V trimmed by 3 bases and J by 5 bases, 4 bases remained unmatched. Germline V gene sequence: CDR1 DFQATT, CDR2 SNEGSKA (reference sequence). This CDR3 is 15 amino acids long. This clonotype was found a few times. Its specificity is unknown. With a J-beta primer mix and a sample-barcoded 5' primer, a second PCR ran 7 to 11 cycles. TCRdb called the 5' RACE reads again in MiXCR, with one record for every CDR3 protein. The sample carries 750,000 or so distinct CDR3 sequences, 20% to 25% recorded once. These data also formed part of another study, on T cells of mothers and their children. That source adds: RNA that had been extracted went wholly into cDNA synthesis, at around 1.4 ug per 15 ul.

This clonotype originated in a boy aged 10-17 years in good health. Sequenced sample: blood. This chain uses TRBV20-1 with TRBJ2-1, with TRBD2 identical over 13 bases. The chain's CDR3 is CSASAGTSGNNEQFF. CDR3 DNA: TGCAGTGCTAGCGCCGGGACTAGCGGGAACAATGAGCAGTTCTTC.